This TCR beta chain was recorded in a study of cytomegalovirus exposure and HLA in healthy donors. As for the study in general: Counted in an early data release were tens of millions of unique TCRs from HLA-typed donors. Study results and limitations: In a later analysis, across HLA loci, associated TCR counts were highest for DRB1, lowest for HLA-C.

Participants comprised healthy donors of bone marrow. Germline values: CDR1 LNHDA, CDR2 SQIVND (reference sequence). This CDR3 contains 16 residues. The V end lost 7 bases, the J end lost 2 bases, and 18 bases lay between the germline ends. PCR used 60 Vbeta primers and 13 Jbeta primers. The table came from immunoSEQ multiplex PCR; TCRdb's copy has only in-frame clones and leaves some out. The sample lists roughly 130,000 clones, more than 80% occurring once. With respect to this clone: What it binds is not known.

What was sequenced was PBMCs. The TCR sequence derives from a man under 40 in good health and CMV-seronegative. The chain uses TRBV19 and TRBJ2-1, with D unresolved. The CDR3 nucleotides are TGTGCCAGTACCCTCGAGAGAACTTCCGCCTACAATGAGCAGTTCTTC. Its protein product is CASTLERTSAYNEQFF. Full variable domain (missing parts from reference TRBV19 and TRBJ2-1): DGGITQSPKYLFRKEGQNVTLSCEQNLNHDAMYWYRQDPGQGLRLIYYSQIVNDFQKGDIAEGYSVSREKKESFPLTVTSAQKNPTAFYLCASTLERTSAYNEQFFGPGTRLTVL.